This record looks at one T cell receptor (beta chain) sequence and its context. The antigen is undetermined. These data belong to a study of glioma-infiltrating T cells. Overall study: Glioblastomas were WHO grade IV, sampled at first diagnosis; low-grade were grade II. Study-wide results and limits: A blood CDR3 motif signature was depleted in highly divergent patients.

Using RNA template, CDR3s of TCR alpha and beta were amplified with iRepertoire arm-PCR. Input was roughly 100-450 ng of tissue mRNA or PBMC total RNA. Each CDR3 protein is one row after TCRdb ran MiXCR on the multiplex PCR reads. The table shows around 390,000 distinct CDR3 sequences, with 41% occurring only once. The CDR3 is 17 amino acids. Looked up from germline, CDR1 is MNHEY and CDR2 is SVGAGI. V lost 0 bases to trimming and J lost 3 bases, with 17 bases between them. Material for sequencing was glioma tissue, nonneoplastic brain tissue, or PBMCs (not recorded which). The TCR was taken from a human donor with low-grade glioma or glioblastoma, undergoing nonglioma brain surgery, or in good health (not recorded which). The chain employs TRBV6-5 and TRBJ1-1; D not certain. The CDR3 nucleotides are TGTGCCAGCAGTTACTCGCTGGGCCGACCGACGGACACTGAAGCTTTCTTT. It translates to CASSYSLGRPTDTEAFF.